This TCR beta chain was retrieved from a study of blood T cell repertoires in COVID-19. This CDR3 region has 13 residues. The germline gives CDR1 MNHEY, CDR2 SVGEGT. Trimming shortened V by 5 bases and J by 8 bases, and 12 bases separated the two germline ends. Sequenced by immunoSEQ multiplex PCR; TCRdb stores in-frame clones only, minus some. Among about 49,000 clones listed, over 80% were seen once. The chain couples TRBV6-2 or TRBV6-3 to TRBJ1-4; no clear D gene. The receptor was isolated from a woman of 80 years or more with COVID-19, enrolled during active disease. Sequencing used peripheral blood. The CDR3 is CASSGPSPEKLFF. The CDR3 region has the DNA TGTGCCAGCAGTGGGCCATCACCGGAAAAACTGTTTTTT.